What follows are 2 T cell receptor beta chains derived from one specimen sequenced in a study of cytomegalovirus exposure and HLA in healthy donors. The PCR used 60 Vbeta and 13 Jbeta primers. Sequencing was performed with immunoSEQ multiplex PCR; in TCRdb, only in-frame clones are kept and a portion is missing. The data hold under 250,000 clones, with 81% observed a single time. Sequencing used PBMCs. The receptors originated from a woman in her sixties or seventies in good health and CMV-seropositive.

This clone was recorded once. V and J are TRBV7-2 and TRBJ1-3, with 8 bases identical to TRBD1. The CDR3 consists of 18 residues. V shed 5 bases, J shed 0 bases, and the junction held 12 bases outside the gene matches. CDR1 SGHTA and CDR2 FQGNSA come from the germline V gene. CDR3 bases: TGTGCCAGCAGCCGTAGTCCCGGGACAGGCCTCTCTGGAAACACCATATATTTT. It encodes CASSRSPGTGLSGNTIYF.

The V and J genes are TRBV5-1 and TRBJ1-1, with D possibly matching TRBD1 (5 bases). The V end lost 0 bases, the J end lost 4 bases, and 10 bases lay between the germline ends. This CDR3 has 14 residues. Germline V CDR1 and CDR2: SGHRS, YFSETQ. This chain's CDR3 is CASSLAGVGTEAFF. CDR3 nucleotides: TGCGCCAGCAGCTTGGCGGGGGTGGGCACTGAAGCTTTCTTT. The entire variable domain, with the rest obtained from reference TRBV5-1 and TRBJ1-1, is as follows: KAGVTQTPRYLIKTRGQQVTLSCSPISGHRSVSWYQQTPGQGLQFLFEYFSETQRNKGNFPGRFSGRQFSNSRSEMNVSTLELGDSALYLCASSLAGVGTEAFFGQGTRLTVV.